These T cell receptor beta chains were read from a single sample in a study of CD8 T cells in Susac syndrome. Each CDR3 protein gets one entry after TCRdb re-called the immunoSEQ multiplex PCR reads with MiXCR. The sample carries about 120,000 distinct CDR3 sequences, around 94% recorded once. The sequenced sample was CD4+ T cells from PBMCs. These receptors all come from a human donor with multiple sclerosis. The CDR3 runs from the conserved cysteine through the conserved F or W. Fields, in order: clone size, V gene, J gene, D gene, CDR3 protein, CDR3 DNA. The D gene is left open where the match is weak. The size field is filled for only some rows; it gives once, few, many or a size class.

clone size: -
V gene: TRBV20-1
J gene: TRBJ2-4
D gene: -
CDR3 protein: CSARGQGNIQYF
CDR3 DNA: TGCAGTGCTAGAGGTCAGGGAAACATTCAGTACTTC

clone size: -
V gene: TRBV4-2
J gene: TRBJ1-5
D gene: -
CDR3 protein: CASSQDRNQPQHF
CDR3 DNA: TGTGCCAGCAGCCAAGATCGGAATCAGCCCCAGCATTTT

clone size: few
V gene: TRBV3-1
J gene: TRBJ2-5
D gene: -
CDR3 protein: CASRSDGETQYF
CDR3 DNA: TGTGCCAGCAGGTCCGATGGGGAGACCCAGTACTTC

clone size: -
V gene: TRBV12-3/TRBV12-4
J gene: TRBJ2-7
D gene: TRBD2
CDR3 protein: CASSPGERGQYF
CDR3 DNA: TGTGCCAGCAGCCCGGGGGAGCGGGGGCAGTACTTC

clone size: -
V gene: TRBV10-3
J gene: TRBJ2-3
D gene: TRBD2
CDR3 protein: CAISKIAGGYTDTQYF
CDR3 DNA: TGTGCCATCAGCAAAATAGCGGGGGGATACACAGATACGCAGTATTTT

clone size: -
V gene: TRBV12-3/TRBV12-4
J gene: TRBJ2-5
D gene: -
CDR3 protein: CASTTHGTSQETQYF
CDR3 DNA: TGTGCCAGCACCACTCACGGGACCTCACAAGAGACCCAGTACTTC

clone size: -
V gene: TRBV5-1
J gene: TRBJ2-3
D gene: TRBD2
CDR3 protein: CASSPSAGVFGDTQYF
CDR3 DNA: TGCGCCAGCAGCCCTTCGGCGGGGGTCTTTGGAGATACGCAGTATTTT

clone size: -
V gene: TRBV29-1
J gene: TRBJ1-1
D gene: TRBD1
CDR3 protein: CSGTGEGTEAFF
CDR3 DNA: TGCAGCGGGACAGGGGAGGGCACTGAAGCTTTCTTT

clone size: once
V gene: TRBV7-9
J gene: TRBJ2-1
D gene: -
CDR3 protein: CASSLVGFTDNEQFF
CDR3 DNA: TGTGCCAGCAGCTTAGTCGGGTTTACGGACAATGAGCAGTTCTTC

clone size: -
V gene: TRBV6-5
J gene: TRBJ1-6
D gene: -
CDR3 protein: CASSTGFNNSPLHF
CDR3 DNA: TGTGCCAGCAGTACAGGGTTCAATAATTCACCCCTCCACTTT

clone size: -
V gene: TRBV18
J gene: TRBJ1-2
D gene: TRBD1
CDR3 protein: CASSINGDRVIGYTF
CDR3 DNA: TGTGCCAGCTCAATCAATGGGGACAGGGTAATTGGCTACACCTTC

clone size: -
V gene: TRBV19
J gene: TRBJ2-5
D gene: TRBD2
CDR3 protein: CASSLREGFETQYF
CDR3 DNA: TGTGCCAGTAGCCTGAGGGAGGGATTTGAGACCCAGTACTTC

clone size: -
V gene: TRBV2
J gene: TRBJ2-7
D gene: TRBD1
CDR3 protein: CASSRLGTGVSYEQYF
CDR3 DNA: TGTGCCAGCAGTCGCCTCGGGACAGGAGTCTCCTACGAGCAGTACTTC

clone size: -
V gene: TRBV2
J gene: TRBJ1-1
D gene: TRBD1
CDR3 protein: CASSGQGNTEAFF
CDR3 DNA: TGTGCCAGCTCGGGACAGGGGAACACTGAAGCTTTCTTT

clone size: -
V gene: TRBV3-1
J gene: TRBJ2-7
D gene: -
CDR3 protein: CASSPGPRPYEQYF
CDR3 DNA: TGTGCCAGCAGCCCCGGGCCCAGGCCCTACGAGCAGTACTTC

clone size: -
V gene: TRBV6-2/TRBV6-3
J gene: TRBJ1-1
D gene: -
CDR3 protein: CASRMRTNSGNTEAFF
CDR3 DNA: TGTGCCAGCAGAATGCGGACCAACAGTGGGAACACTGAAGCTTTCTTT

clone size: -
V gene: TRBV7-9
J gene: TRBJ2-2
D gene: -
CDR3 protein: CASSVSAPANTGELFF
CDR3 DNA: TGTGCCAGCAGCGTCTCAGCCCCCGCGAACACCGGGGAGCTGTTTTTT

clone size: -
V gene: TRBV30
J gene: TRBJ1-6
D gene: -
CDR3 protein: CAWSVSSGPAIPSPLHF
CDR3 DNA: TGTGCCTGGAGTGTTTCATCGGGTCCCGCGATCCCATCACCCCTCCACTTT

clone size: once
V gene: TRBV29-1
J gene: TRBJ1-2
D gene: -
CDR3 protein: CSVEQGMSGYTF
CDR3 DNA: TGCAGCGTTGAACAGGGAATGAGTGGCTACACCTTC

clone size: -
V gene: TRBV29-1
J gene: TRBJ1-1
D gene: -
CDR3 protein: CSVGGRNTEAFF
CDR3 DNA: TGCAGCGTTGGTGGGAGGAACACTGAAGCTTTCTTT